This TCR beta chain was obtained from a study of cytomegalovirus exposure and HLA in healthy donors. Study-wide findings and caveats: Later work associated roughly 17,000 TCR beta sequences with HLA alleles at 0.05 false discovery rate. In a later analysis, donors in an Asian-associated ancestry cluster reportedly had fewer N-insertions in productive TCRs than the cohort mean.

60 Vbeta and 13 Jbeta primers were used in PCR. Here immunoSEQ multiplex PCR was the method, and the copy in TCRdb shows in-frame clones only, minus some. The repertoire consists of 120,000 to 150,000 clones, with approximately 80% occurring once and the leading ten covering more than 0.9%. In germline, CDR1 is MNHEY, CDR2 SMNVEV (reference sequence). Trimming shortened V by 0 bases and J by 4 bases, and 10 bases separated the two germline ends. CDR3 size: 15 residues. As regards this clone: What it recognizes is unknown.

This receptor was obtained from a male donor in good health and CMV-seropositive. The sample consisted of PBMCs. The chain employs TRBV27 and TRBJ1-5; D possibly corresponds to TRBD1 (5 bases). The CDR3 region has the DNA TGTGCCAGCAGTTTATCGAAACAGGCTAATCAGCCCCAGCATTTT. This translates into CASSLSKQANQPQHF.